The 2 T cell receptor beta chains in this list originate from one sample, sequenced in a study of CD8+CD57+ T cells in acquired aplastic anemia. The authors sequenced patients whose flow cytometry had shown CD8+CD57+ cell expansion. The template used for profiling TCR beta VDJ and CDR3 was genomic DNA. TCRdb reanalysed the reads using MiXCR and keeps one entry per CDR3 protein. The table includes more than 200,000 distinct CDR3 sequences, under 55% detected once. The sequenced sample consisted of sorted CD4+, CD8+, or CD8+CD57+ T cells (not recorded which) from PBMCs. The receptor source for this set is a human donor with aplastic anemia.

V usage is TRBV7-2 and J usage is TRBJ1-5; D uncertain. Germline V gives CDR1 SGHTA, CDR2 FQGNSA. This CDR3 spans 10 amino acids. Trimming took off 1 base at V and 8 bases at J, with 0 bases between the two ends. CDR3 region: CASSLEPQHF. The CDR3 region has the DNA TGTGCCAGCAGCTTAGAGCCCCAGCATTTT.

This clonotype showed up just a few times. One junction end disagrees with the germline gene, perhaps due to a read error. The chain couples TRBV12-3 or TRBV12-4 to TRBJ2-2; 9 bases fit TRBD2. CDR3 size: 11 residues. The CDR3 loop is CASTGSGGLFF. CDR3 DNA: TGTGCCAGCACCGGTAGCGGGGGGCTGTTTTTT.